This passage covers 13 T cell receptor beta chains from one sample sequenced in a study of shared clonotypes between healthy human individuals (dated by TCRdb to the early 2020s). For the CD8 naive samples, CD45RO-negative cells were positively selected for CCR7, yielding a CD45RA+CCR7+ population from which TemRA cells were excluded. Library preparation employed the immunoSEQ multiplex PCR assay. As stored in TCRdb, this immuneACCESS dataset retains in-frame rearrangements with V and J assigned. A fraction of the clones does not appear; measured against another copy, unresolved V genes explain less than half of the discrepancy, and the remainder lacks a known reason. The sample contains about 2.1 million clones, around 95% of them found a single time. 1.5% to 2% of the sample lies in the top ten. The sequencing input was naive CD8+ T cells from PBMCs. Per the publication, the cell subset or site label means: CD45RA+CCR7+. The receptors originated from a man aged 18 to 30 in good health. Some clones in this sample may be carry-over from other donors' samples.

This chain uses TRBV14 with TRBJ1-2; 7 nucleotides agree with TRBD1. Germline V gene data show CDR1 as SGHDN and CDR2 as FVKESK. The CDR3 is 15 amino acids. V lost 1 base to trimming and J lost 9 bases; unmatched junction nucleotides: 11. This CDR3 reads CASSQGQGASISYTF. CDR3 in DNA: TGTGCCAGCAGCCAAGGACAGGGAGCTTCGATTAGCTACACCTTC.

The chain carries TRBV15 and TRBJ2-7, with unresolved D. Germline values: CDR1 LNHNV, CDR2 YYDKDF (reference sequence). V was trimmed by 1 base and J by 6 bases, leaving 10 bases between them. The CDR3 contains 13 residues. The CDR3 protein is CATSRGNVGEQYF. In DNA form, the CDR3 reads TGTGCCACCAGCAGAGGCAATGTGGGCGAGCAGTACTTC.

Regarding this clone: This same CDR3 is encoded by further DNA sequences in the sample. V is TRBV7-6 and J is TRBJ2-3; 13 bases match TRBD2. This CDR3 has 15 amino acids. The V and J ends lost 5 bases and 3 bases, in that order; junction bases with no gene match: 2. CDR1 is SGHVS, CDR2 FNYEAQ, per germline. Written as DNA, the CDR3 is TGTGCCAGCAGCCTGACTAGCGGGAGGACAGATACGCAGTATTTT. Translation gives CASSLTSGRTDTQYF.

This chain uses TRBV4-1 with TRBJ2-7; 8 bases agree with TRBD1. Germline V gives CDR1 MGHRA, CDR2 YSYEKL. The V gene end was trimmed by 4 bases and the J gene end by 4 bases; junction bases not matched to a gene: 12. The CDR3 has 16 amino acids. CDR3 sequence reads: CASSPPGAGGLYEQYF. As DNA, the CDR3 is TGCGCCAGCAGCCCCCCCGGGGCAGGGGGCTTGTACGAGCAGTACTTC.

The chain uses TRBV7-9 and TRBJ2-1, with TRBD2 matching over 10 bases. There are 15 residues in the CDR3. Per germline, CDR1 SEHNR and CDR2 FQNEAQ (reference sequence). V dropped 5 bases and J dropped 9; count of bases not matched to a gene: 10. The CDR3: CASSPSLLAGGEQFF. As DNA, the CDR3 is TGTGCCAGCAGCCCCAGCCTATTAGCGGGAGGTGAGCAGTTCTTC.

The CDR3 reads CATSRDLGQGASQPQHF. For the CDR3, the DNA is TGTGCCACCAGCAGAGATCTTGGACAGGGGGCGAGTCAGCCCCAGCATTTT. This sequence joins TRBV15 and TRBJ1-5; 11 nucleotides agree with TRBD1. The CDR3 covers 17 residues. Trimming at V came to 0 bases and at J to 6 bases, leaving 7 bases not matched to a gene. Germline V gene lookup returns CDR1 LNHNV and CDR2 YYDKDF (reference sequence). The variable domain in full, completed from reference TRBV15 and TRBJ1-5, reads DAMVIQNPRYQVTQFGKPVTLSCSQTLNHNVMYWYQQKSSQAPKLLFHYYDKDFNNEADTPDNFQSRRPNTSFCFLDIRSPGLGDTAMYLCATSRDLGQGASQPQHFGDGTRLSIL.

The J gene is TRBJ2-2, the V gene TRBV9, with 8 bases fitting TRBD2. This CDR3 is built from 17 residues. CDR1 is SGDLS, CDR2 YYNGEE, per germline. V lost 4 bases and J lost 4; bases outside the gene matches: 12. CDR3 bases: TGTGCCAGCAGCTCAGGCCCATCCGGGAGGGTCACCGGGGAGCTGTTTTTT. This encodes CASSSGPSGRVTGELFF.

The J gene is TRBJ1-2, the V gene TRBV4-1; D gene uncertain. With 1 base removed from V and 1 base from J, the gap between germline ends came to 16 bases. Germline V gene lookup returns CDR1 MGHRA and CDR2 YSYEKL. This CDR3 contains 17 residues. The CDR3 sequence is CASSQAFGRQVNYGYTF. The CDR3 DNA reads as TGCGCCAGCAGCCAAGCTTTCGGACGCCAAGTTAACTATGGCTACACCTTC.

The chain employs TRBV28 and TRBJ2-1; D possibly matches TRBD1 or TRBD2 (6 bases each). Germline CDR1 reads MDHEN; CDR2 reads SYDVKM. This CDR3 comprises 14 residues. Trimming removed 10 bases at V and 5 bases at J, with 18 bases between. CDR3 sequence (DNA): TGTGCCATCCTCGGAGGGGGTTGGGACAATGAGCAGTTCTTC. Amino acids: CAILGGGWDNEQFF.

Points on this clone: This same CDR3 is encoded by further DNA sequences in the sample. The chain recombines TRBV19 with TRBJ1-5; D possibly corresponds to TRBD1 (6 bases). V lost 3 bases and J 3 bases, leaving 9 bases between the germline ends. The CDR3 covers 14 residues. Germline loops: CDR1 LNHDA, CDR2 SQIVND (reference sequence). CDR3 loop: CASSIRDINQPQHF. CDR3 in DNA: TGTGCCAGTAGTATCCGGGACATCAATCAGCCCCAGCATTTT.

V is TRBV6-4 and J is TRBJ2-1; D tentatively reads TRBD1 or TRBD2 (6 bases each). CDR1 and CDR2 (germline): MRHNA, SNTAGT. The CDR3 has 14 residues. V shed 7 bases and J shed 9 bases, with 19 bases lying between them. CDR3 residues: CASILELGGGEQFF. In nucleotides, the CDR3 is TGTGCCAGCATTCTAGAGCTGGGGGGCGGTGAGCAGTTCTTC.

The CDR3 protein is CATSIDSGGYEQYF. The CDR3 nucleotides are TGTGCCACCAGTATCGATAGTGGGGGCTACGAGCAGTACTTC. This rearrangement joins TRBV15 to TRBJ2-7; D possibly uses TRBD1 or TRBD2 (5 bases each). CDR3 length equals 14 residues. The germline CDR1 and CDR2 sequences are LNHNV and YYDKDF (reference sequence). V was clipped by 6 bases and J by 3 bases, with 15 bases between them.

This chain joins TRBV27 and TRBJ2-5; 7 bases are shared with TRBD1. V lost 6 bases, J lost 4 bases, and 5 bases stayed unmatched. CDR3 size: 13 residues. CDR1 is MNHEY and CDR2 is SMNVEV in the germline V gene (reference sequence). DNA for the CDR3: TGTGCCAGCAGAGACAGGGTAGGAGAGACCCAGTACTTC. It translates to CASRDRVGETQYF.